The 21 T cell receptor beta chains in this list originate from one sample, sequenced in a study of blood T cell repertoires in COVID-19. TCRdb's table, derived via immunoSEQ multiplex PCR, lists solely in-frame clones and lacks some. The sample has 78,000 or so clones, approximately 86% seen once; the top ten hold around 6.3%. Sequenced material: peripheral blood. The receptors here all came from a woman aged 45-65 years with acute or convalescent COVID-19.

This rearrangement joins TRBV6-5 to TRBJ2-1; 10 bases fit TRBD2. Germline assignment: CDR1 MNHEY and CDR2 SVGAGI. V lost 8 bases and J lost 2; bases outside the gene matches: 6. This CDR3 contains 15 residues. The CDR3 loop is CASRKREGPYNEQFF. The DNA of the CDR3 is TGTGCCAGCCGGAAGCGGGAGGGCCCCTACAATGAGCAGTTCTTC.

CDR3 sequence: CASSSPAAPSNTGELFF. The CDR3 nucleotides read TGTGCCAGCAGTAGCCCCGCGGCGCCGTCGAACACCGGGGAGCTGTTTTTT. The chain has TRBV27 and TRBJ2-2; D remains unclear. The CDR3 is made up of 17 amino acids. Between the trimmed V and J ends, which lost 5 bases and 0 bases, there was a span of 16 bases. CDR1 is MNHEY and CDR2 is SMNVEV in the germline V gene (reference sequence).

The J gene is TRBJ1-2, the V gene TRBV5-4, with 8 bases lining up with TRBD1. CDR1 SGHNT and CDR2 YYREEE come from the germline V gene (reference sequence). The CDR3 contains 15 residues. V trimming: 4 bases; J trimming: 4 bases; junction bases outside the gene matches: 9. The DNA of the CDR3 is TGTGCCAGCAGCGCCCGGACAGGGCATTCCTATGGCTACACCTTC. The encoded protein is CASSARTGHSYGYTF.

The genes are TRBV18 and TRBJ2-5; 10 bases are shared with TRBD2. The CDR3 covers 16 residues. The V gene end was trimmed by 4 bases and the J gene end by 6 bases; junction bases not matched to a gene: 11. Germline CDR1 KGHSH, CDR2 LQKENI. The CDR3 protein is CASSRQASGSVKTQYF. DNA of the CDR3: TGTGCCAGCTCACGGCAAGCTAGCGGGAGTGTAAAGACCCAGTACTTC.

In nucleotides, the CDR3 is TGTGCCAGCAGACTCACTAGCGCGACCTACAATGAGCAGTTCTTC. As protein: CASRLTSATYNEQFF. The chain employs TRBV6-5 and TRBJ2-1; 7 bases are a match to TRBD2. This CDR3 contains 15 residues. Germline CDR1 and CDR2: MNHEY and SVGAGI. With V trimmed by 6 bases and J by 2 bases, 7 bases remained unmatched.

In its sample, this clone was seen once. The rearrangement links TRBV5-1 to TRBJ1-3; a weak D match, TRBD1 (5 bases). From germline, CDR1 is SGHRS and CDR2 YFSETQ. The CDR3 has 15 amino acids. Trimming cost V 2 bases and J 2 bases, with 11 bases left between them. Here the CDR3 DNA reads TGCGCCAGCAGCTTCCAGCCGGGGGCTGGAAACACCATATATTTT. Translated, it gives CASSFQPGAGNTIYF.

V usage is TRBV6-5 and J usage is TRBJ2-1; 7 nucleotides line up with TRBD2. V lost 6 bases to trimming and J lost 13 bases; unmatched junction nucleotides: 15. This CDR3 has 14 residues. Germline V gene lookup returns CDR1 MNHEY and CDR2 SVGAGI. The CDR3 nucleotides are TGTGCCAGCAGGGCTACTGGCGGGGGATTGAGTCAGTTCTTC. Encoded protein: CASRATGGGLSQFF.

The CDR3 region is CAWSETGLSGYTF. CDR3 coding DNA: TGTGCCTGGAGCGAAACAGGTCTAAGTGGCTACACCTTC. The chain is built from TRBV30 and TRBJ1-2; TRBD1 is a possible D gene (5 bases). The CDR3 loop spans 13 amino acids. With 3 bases removed from V and 7 bases from J, the gap between germline ends came to 15 bases. Germline V gene data show CDR1 as GTSNPN and CDR2 as SVGIG (reference sequence).

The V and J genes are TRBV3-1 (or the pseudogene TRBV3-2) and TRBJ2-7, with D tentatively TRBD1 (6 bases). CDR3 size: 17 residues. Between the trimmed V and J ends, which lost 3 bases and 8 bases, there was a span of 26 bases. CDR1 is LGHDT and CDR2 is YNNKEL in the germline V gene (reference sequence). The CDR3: CASSQLGIGTTTTQQYF. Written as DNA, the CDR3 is TGTGCCAGCAGCCAGTTGGGTATCGGGACAACTACGACGCAGCAGTACTTC.

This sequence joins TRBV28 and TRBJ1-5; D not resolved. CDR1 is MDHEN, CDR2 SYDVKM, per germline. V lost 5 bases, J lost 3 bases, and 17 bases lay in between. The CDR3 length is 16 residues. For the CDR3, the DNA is TGTGCCAGCAGTCCCCACCATGGCGGGAACAATCAGCCCCAGCATTTT. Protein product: CASSPHHGGNNQPQHF.

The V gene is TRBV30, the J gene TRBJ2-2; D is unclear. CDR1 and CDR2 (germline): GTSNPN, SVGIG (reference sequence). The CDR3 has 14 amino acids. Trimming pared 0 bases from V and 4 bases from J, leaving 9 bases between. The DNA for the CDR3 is TGTGCCTGGAGTGTGGCGGTTATCACCGGGGAGCTGTTTTTT. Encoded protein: CAWSVAVITGELFF.

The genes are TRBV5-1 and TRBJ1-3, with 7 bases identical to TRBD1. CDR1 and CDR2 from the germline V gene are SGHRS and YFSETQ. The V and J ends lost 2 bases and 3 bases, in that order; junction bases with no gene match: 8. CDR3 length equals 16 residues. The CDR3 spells CASSLPGTASGNTIYF. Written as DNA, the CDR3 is TGCGCCAGCAGCTTACCTGGGACAGCGAGTGGAAACACCATATATTTT.

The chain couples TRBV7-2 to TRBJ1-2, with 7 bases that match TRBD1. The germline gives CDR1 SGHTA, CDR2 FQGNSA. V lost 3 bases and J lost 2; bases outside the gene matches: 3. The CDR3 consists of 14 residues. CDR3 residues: CASSLATGNYGYTF. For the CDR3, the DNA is TGTGCCAGCAGCTTGGCGACAGGGAACTATGGCTACACCTTC.

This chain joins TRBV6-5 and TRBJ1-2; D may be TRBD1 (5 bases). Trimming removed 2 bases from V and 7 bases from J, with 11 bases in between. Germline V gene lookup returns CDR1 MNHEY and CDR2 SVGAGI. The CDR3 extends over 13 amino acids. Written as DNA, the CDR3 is TGTGCCAGCAGTTACCTGGGGCGCCTTGGCTACACCTTC. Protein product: CASSYLGRLGYTF.

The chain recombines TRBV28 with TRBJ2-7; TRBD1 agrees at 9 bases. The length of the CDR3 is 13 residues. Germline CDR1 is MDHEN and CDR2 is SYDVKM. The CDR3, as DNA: TGTGCTGGGGGGGACAGGGTCAGTGACGAGCAGTACTTC. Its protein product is CAGGDRVSDEQYF.

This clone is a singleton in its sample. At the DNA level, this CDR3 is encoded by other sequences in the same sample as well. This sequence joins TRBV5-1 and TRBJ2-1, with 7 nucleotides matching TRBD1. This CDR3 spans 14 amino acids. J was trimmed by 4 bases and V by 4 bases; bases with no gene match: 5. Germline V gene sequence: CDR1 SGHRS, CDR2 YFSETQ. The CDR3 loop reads CASSLGTAYNEQFF. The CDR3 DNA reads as TGCGCCAGCAGCCTGGGGACAGCTTACAATGAGCAGTTCTTC. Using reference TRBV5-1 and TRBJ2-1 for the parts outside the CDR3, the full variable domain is KAGVTQTPRYLIKTRGQQVTLSCSPISGHRSVSWYQQTPGQGLQFLFEYFSETQRNKGNFPGRFSGRQFSNSRSEMNVSTLELGDSALYLCASSLGTAYNEQFFGPGTRLTVL.

CDR3 sequence reads: CARLLSGQGSVNTEAFF. As DNA, the CDR3 is TGTGCCAGGCTCCTGTCGGGACAGGGATCCGTGAACACTGAAGCTTTCTTT. This rearrangement joins TRBV19 to TRBJ1-1; 9 bases are shared with TRBD1. The CDR3 totals 17 residues. Trimming took 9 bases from V and 0 from J; bases not matched to a gene: 14. Germline V lookup: CDR1 LNHDA, CDR2 SQIVND (reference sequence). Supplemented by reference TRBV19 and TRBJ1-1, the full variable domain reads DGGITQSPKYLFRKEGQNVTLSCEQNLNHDAMYWYRQDPGQGLRLIYYSQIVNDFQKGDIAEGYSVSREKKESFPLTVTSAQKNPTAFYLCARLLSGQGSVNTEAFFGQGTRLTVV.

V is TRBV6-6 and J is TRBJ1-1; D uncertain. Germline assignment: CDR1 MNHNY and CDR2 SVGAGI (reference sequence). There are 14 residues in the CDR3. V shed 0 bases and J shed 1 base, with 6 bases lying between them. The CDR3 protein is CASSYSNTNTEAFF. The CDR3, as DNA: TGTGCCAGCAGTTACTCGAACACGAACACTGAAGCTTTCTTT.

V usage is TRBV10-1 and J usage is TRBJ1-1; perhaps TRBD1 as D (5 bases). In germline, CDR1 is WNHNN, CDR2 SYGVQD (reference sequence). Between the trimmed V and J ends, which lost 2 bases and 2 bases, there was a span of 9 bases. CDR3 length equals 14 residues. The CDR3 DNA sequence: TGCGCCAGCAGTGAGCGGCAGGGTAACACTGAAGCTTTCTTT. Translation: CASSERQGNTEAFF.

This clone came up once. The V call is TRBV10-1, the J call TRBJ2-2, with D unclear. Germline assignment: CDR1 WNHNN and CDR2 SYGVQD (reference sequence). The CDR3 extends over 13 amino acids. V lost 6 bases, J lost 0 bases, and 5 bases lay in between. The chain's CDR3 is CASRSANTGELFF. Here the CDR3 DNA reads TGCGCCAGCAGGTCAGCGAACACCGGGGAGCTGTTTTTT.

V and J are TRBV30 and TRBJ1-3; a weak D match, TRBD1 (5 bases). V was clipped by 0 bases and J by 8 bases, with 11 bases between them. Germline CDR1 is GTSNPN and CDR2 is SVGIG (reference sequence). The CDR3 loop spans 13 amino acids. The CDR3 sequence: CAWSVLWGDTIYF. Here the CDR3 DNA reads TGTGCCTGGAGTGTACTTTGGGGGGACACCATATATTTT.